What follows is one T cell receptor (beta chain) and its context. It was with a sample-barcoded 5' primer and a J-beta primer mix that a second PCR of roughly 7 to 12 cycles was run. TCRdb reanalysed the 5' RACE reads using MiXCR and keeps one entry per CDR3 protein. The sample holds 600,000 to 1,000,000 distinct CDR3 sequences; just under 25% are singletons and the top ten take approximately 3.7%. This sample was included in a study of blood T cells in healthy people across ages. The data were also submitted as part of a second study, on T cells of mothers and their children.

The TCR originated in a boy between 10 and 17 years old in good health. The sample taken for sequencing was blood.

CDR3 amino acids: CASSPRLAGGQTDTQYF. The CDR3 coding sequence is TGTGCCAGCAGCCCCCGACTAGCGGGAGGGCAAACAGATACGCAGTATTTT. The rearrangement links TRBV4-2 to TRBJ2-3; 14 bases are a match to TRBD2. The germline V gene has CDR1 LGHNA and CDR2 YNFKEQ. This CDR3 comprises 17 residues. With V trimmed by 4 bases and J by 3 bases, 6 bases remained unmatched.